The rows below give T cell receptor beta chains drawn from one sample of a study of technical replicates of blood from a few donors. Clones were sequenced by immunoSEQ multiplex PCR, and TCRdb holds only the in-frame ones, with some missing. In the table there are about 84,000 clones, 95% to 98% of which are singletons. Material: T cells isolated from PBMCs. These receptors originate from a human donor in good health. The CDR3 runs from the conserved cysteine through the conserved F or W. The order of the fields is J gene, D gene, CDR3 length, V gene, clone size, CDR3 protein, CDR3 DNA. The D gene is left open where the match is weak. Clone size is stated in some rows and not others, as once, few, many or a class when expanded.

J: TRBJ2-7
D: -
length: 17
V: TRBV28
size: -
CDR3: CASSLYGGGWIIYEQYF
DNA: TGTGCCAGCAGTTTATATGGAGGTGGGTGGATAATCTACGAGCAGTACTTC

J: TRBJ2-3
D: -
length: 15
V: TRBV5-1
size: -
CDR3: CASSSQGPSTDTQYF
DNA: TGCGCCAGCAGCTCGCAGGGCCCTAGCACAGATACGCAGTATTTT

J: TRBJ2-1
D: -
length: 16
V: TRBV5-1
size: -
CDR3: CASSYTGTPAYNEQFF
DNA: TGCGCCAGCAGTTATACCGGGACTCCGGCCTACAATGAGCAGTTCTTC

J: TRBJ1-6
D: TRBD1
length: 14
V: TRBV9
size: once
CDR3: CASSVEGAPSPLHF
DNA: TGTGCCAGCAGCGTAGAGGGGGCGCCTTCACCCCTCCACTTT

J: TRBJ1-1
D: -
length: 13
V: TRBV11-2
size: once
CDR3: CASSSFDGTEAFF
DNA: TGTGCCAGCAGCTCATTCGACGGGACTGAAGCTTTCTTT

J: TRBJ1-5
D: -
length: 15
V: TRBV7-9
size: -
CDR3: CASSSQTGKDQPQHF
DNA: TGTGCCAGCAGCTCGCAAACAGGGAAGGACCAGCCCCAGCATTTT

J: TRBJ1-1
D: TRBD1
length: 17
V: TRBV4-1
size: -
CDR3: CASSPVPGQGIGTEAFF
DNA: TGCGCCAGCAGCCCCGTCCCGGGACAGGGTATCGGCACTGAAGCTTTCTTT

J: TRBJ1-4
D: TRBD1
length: 16
V: TRBV9
size: -
CDR3: CASSQHLGTGNEKLFF
DNA: TGTGCCAGCAGCCAACACCTCGGGACAGGGAATGAAAAACTGTTTTTT

J: TRBJ2-5
D: -
length: 12
V: TRBV18
size: -
CDR3: CASSADQETQYF
DNA: TGTGCCAGCTCAGCAGATCAAGAGACCCAGTACTTC

J: TRBJ2-1
D: -
length: 16
V: TRBV4-1
size: -
CDR3: CASSQDHSNRVGEQFF
DNA: TGCGCCAGCAGCCAAGATCACTCTAACAGGGTGGGTGAGCAGTTCTTC

J: TRBJ1-4
D: -
length: 14
V: TRBV28
size: -
CDR3: CASSNGTPNEKLFF
DNA: TGTGCCAGCAGTAACGGGACACCTAATGAAAAACTGTTTTTT

J: TRBJ2-7
D: TRBD2
length: 14
V: TRBV28
size: -
CDR3: CASSFSGSIYEQYF
DNA: TGTGCCAGCAGTTTTAGCGGGAGTATCTACGAGCAGTACTTC

J: TRBJ1-4
D: -
length: 15
V: TRBV19
size: -
CDR3: CASSTPRGTNEKLFF
DNA: TGTGCCAGTAGTACTCCCAGGGGAACTAATGAAAAACTGTTTTTT

J: TRBJ2-4
D: -
length: 15
V: TRBV5-1
size: -
CDR3: CASSLEEGSGNIQYF
DNA: TGCGCCAGCAGCTTGGAGGAGGGCAGTGGAAACATTCAGTACTTC

J: TRBJ2-7
D: -
length: 11
V: TRBV2
size: -
CDR3: CASREDYEQYF
DNA: TGTGCCAGCAGGGAGGACTACGAGCAGTACTTC

J: TRBJ1-2
D: TRBD1
length: 15
V: TRBV30
size: -
CDR3: CAWSPGGQRNYGYTF
DNA: TGTGCCTGGAGTCCCGGGGGACAGCGAAACTATGGCTACACCTTC

J: TRBJ2-3
D: -
length: 16
V: TRBV19
size: -
CDR3: CASSIATVLLTDTQYF
DNA: TGTGCCAGTAGTATAGCCACAGTCCTTCTCACAGATACGCAGTATTTT

J: TRBJ2-7
D: TRBD2
length: 16
V: TRBV28
size: -
CDR3: CASSLGASGNSYEQYF
DNA: TGTGCCAGCAGTTTAGGCGCTAGCGGCAACTCCTACGAGCAGTACTTC

J: TRBJ1-3
D: -
length: 15
V: TRBV19
size: -
CDR3: CASSTSTDSGNTIYF
DNA: TGTGCCAGTAGTACCTCGACAGACTCTGGAAACACCATATATTTT

J: TRBJ2-7
D: TRBD2
length: 15
V: TRBV6-5
size: -
CDR3: CASSYLTSGRNEQYF
DNA: TGTGCCAGCAGTTATCTAACTAGCGGGAGAAACGAGCAGTACTTC

J: TRBJ2-4
D: TRBD2
length: 15
V: TRBV4-1
size: -
CDR3: CASSPTSGEGKNQYF
DNA: TGCGCCAGCAGCCCGACTAGCGGGGAGGGTAAAAATCAGTACTTC

J: TRBJ1-1
D: TRBD1
length: 15
V: TRBV5-1
size: -
CDR3: CASSLRTGINTEAFF
DNA: TGCGCCAGCAGCCTACGGACAGGGATAAACACTGAAGCTTTCTTT

J: TRBJ1-6
D: -
length: 15
V: TRBV7-2
size: once
CDR3: CASSLGGQGYSSLHF
DNA: TGTGCCAGCAGCTTAGGGGGCCAGGGATATTCTTCCCTCCACTTT

J: TRBJ1-1
D: -
length: 15
V: TRBV27
size: -
CDR3: CASSPSRTMRFWAFF
DNA: TGTGCCAGCAGTCCCAGCCGGACTATGAGGTTCTGGGCTTTCTTT

J: TRBJ2-1
D: -
length: 17
V: TRBV4-1
size: -
CDR3: CASSQGIARDRGGEQFF
DNA: TGCGCCAGCAGCCAAGGTATAGCGCGGGACCGTGGGGGTGAGCAGTTCTTC

J: TRBJ2-3
D: TRBD1
length: 14
V: TRBV6-1
size: -
CDR3: CASTSGQGTDTQYF
DNA: TGTGCCAGCACCTCCGGACAGGGCACAGATACGCAGTATTTT

J: TRBJ1-4
D: TRBD1
length: 15
V: TRBV18
size: -
CDR3: CASSPPGQENEKLFF
DNA: TGTGCCAGCTCACCTCCGGGACAGGAGAATGAAAAACTGTTTTTT

J: TRBJ2-1
D: TRBD2
length: 15
V: TRBV5-1
size: -
CDR3: CASTAGGGTYNEQFF
DNA: TGCGCCAGCACCGCGGGGGGGGGCACCTACAATGAGCAGTTCTTC

J: TRBJ2-7
D: -
length: 15
V: TRBV6-5
size: -
CDR3: CASSYSIRSSYEQYF
DNA: TGTGCCAGCAGTTACTCGATTCGGTCCTCCTACGAGCAGTACTTC

J: TRBJ2-1
D: TRBD2
length: 15
V: TRBV11-2
size: -
CDR3: CASSLGLAGQYGQFF
DNA: TGTGCCAGCAGCTTGGGACTAGCGGGGCAATACGGGCAGTTCTTC

J: TRBJ2-3
D: -
length: 14
V: TRBV9
size: -
CDR3: CASSTRGTADTQYF
DNA: TGTGCCAGCAGCACCCGCGGGACGGCAGATACGCAGTATTTT

J: TRBJ2-1
D: -
length: 13
V: TRBV2
size: -
CDR3: CASSVARYNEQFF
DNA: TGTGCCAGCAGTGTTGCGCGCTACAATGAGCAGTTCTTC

J: TRBJ1-4
D: -
length: 15
V: TRBV9
size: -
CDR3: CASSETPQGTEKLFF
DNA: TGTGCCAGCAGCGAGACCCCACAGGGCACAGAAAAACTGTTTTTT

J: TRBJ1-2
D: -
length: 14
V: TRBV27
size: -
CDR3: CASRTRGVNYGYTF
DNA: TGTGCCAGCCGAACCCGGGGGGTTAACTATGGCTACACCTTC

J: TRBJ1-2
D: TRBD1
length: 13
V: TRBV6-5
size: -
CDR3: CASSQGTGIIYTF
DNA: TGTGCCAGCAGTCAGGGGACAGGGATTATCTACACCTTC

J: TRBJ2-1
D: -
length: 12
V: TRBV5-4
size: -
CDR3: CASSLGHAEQFF
DNA: TGTGCCAGCAGCTTGGGACACGCTGAGCAGTTCTTC

J: TRBJ1-2
D: TRBD1
length: 12
V: TRBV19
size: -
CDR3: CAGGTGVYGYTF
DNA: TGTGCCGGGGGGACAGGCGTATATGGCTACACCTTC

J: TRBJ2-5
D: TRBD2
length: 14
V: TRBV5-6
size: -
CDR3: CASSFIAGEETQYF
DNA: TGTGCCAGCAGCTTTATAGCGGGAGAAGAGACCCAGTACTTC

J: TRBJ1-2
D: -
length: 14
V: TRBV19
size: -
CDR3: CASTAGVPFDSYTF
DNA: TGTGCCAGTACCGCAGGGGTCCCGTTTGATAGCTACACCTTC

J: TRBJ2-1
D: -
length: 17
V: TRBV1
size: -
CDR3: CTSSQVRLAGGYNEQFF
DNA: TGCACCAGCAGCCAAGTCAGACTAGCGGGGGGTTACAATGAGCAGTTCTTC

J: TRBJ1-2
D: -
length: 11
V: TRBV6-1
size: -
CDR3: CASGNNYGYTF
DNA: TGTGCCAGCGGCAATAACTATGGCTACACCTTC

J: TRBJ1-1
D: -
length: 16
V: TRBV5-6
size: -
CDR3: CASSLEVGGIRTEAFF
DNA: TGTGCCAGCAGCTTGGAGGTAGGAGGGATAAGGACTGAAGCTTTCTTT

J: TRBJ2-1
D: TRBD2
length: 16
V: TRBV5-8
size: -
CDR3: CASSWTSGGAYNEQFF
DNA: TGTGCCAGCAGCTGGACTAGCGGGGGCGCTTACAATGAGCAGTTCTTC